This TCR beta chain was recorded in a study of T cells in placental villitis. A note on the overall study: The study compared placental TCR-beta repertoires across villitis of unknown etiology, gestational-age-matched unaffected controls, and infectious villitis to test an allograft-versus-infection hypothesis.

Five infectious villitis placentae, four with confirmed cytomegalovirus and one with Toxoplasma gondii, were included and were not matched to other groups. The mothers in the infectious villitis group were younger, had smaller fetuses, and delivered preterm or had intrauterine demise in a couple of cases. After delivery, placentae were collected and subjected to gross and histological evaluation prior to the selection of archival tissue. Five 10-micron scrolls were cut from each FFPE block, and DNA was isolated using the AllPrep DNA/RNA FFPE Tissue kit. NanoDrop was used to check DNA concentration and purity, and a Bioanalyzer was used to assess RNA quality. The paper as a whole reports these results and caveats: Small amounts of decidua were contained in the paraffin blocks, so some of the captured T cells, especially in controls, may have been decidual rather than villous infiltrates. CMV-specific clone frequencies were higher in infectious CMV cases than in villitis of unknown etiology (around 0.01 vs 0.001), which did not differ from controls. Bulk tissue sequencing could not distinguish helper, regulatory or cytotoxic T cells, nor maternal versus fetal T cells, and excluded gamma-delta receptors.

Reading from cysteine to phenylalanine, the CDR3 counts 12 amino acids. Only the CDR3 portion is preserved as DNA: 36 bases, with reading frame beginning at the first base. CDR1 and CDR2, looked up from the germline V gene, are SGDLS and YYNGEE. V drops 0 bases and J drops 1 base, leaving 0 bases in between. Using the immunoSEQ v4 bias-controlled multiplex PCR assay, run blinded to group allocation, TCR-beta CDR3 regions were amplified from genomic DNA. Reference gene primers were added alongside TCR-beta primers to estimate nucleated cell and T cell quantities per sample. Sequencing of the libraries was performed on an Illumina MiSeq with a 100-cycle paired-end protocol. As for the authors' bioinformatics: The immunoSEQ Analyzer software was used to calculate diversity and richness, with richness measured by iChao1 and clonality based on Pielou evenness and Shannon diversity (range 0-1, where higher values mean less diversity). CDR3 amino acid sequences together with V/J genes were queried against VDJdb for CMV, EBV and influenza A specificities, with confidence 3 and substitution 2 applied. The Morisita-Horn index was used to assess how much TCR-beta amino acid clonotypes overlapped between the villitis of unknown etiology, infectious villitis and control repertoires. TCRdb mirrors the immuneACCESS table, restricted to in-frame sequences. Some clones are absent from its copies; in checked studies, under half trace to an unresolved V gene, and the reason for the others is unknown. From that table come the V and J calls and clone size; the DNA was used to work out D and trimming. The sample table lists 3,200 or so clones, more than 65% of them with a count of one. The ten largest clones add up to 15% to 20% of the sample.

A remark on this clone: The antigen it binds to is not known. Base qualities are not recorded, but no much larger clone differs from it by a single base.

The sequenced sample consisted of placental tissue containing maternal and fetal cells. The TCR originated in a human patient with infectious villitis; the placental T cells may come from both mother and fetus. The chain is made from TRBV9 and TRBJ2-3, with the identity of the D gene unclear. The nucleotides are TGTGCCAGCAGCGTAGGCACAGATACGCAGTATTTT. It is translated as CASSVGTDTQYF.